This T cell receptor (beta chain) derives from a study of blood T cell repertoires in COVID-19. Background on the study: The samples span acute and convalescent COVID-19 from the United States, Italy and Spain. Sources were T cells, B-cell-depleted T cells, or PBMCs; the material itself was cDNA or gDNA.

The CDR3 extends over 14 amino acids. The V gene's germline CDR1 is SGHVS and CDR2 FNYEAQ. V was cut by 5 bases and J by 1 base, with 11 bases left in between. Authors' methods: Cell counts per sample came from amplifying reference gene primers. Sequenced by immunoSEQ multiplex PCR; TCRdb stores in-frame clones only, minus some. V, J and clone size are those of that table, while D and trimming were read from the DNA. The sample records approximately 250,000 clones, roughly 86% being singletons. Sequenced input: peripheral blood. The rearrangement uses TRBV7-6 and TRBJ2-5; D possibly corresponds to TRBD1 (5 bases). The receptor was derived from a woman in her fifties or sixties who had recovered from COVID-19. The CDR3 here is CASSLVRGQETQYF. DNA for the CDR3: TGTGCCAGCAGCCTTGTAAGGGGCCAAGAGACCCAGTACTTC.